The rows below give T cell receptor beta chains drawn from one sample of a study of blood T cell repertoires in COVID-19. Assay used: immunoSEQ multiplex PCR; TCRdb lists only in-frame clones, some missing. The sample includes about 340,000 clones, about 86% of them seen just once. Specimen: PBMCs or T cells enriched from blood (not recorded which). The receptors stem from a woman between 40 and 55 years old with acute COVID-19. The CDR3 runs from the conserved cysteine through the conserved F or W.

len: 16
v_gene: TRBV12-2
j_gene: TRBJ2-1
CDR3aa: CASRLLPARVGNEQFF

len: 14
v_gene: TRBV5-1
j_gene: TRBJ1-2
CDR3aa: CASSLDQSNYGYTF

len: 13
v_gene: TRBV28
j_gene: TRBJ2-3
CDR3aa: CAGKDISTDTQYF

len: 15
v_gene: TRBV24-1
j_gene: TRBJ2-2
CDR3aa: CATSQRDSYTGELFF

len: 12
v_gene: TRBV12-3/TRBV12-4
j_gene: TRBJ1-2
CDR3aa: CASLWGGGGYTF

len: 12
v_gene: TRBV24-1
j_gene: TRBJ1-1
CDR3aa: CATSDRTGVAFF

len: 15
v_gene: TRBV18
j_gene: TRBJ2-3
CDR3aa: CASSPGGGPTDTQYF

len: 14
v_gene: TRBV5-6
j_gene: TRBJ2-1
CDR3aa: CASSLGTSGHEQFF

len: 16
v_gene: TRBV7-9
j_gene: TRBJ2-5
CDR3aa: CASSLVSGRQGETQYF

len: 16
v_gene: TRBV16
j_gene: TRBJ2-3
CDR3aa: CASSQSYTGSTDTQYF

len: 15
v_gene: TRBV5-1
j_gene: TRBJ1-1
CDR3aa: CASTPGAGGNTEAFF

len: 14
v_gene: TRBV5-1
j_gene: TRBJ1-2
CDR3aa: CASSLDGQDNGYTF

len: 16
v_gene: TRBV6-2/TRBV6-3
j_gene: TRBJ2-3
CDR3aa: CASSPPIGEGPDTQYF

len: 13
v_gene: TRBV6-5
j_gene: TRBJ1-1
CDR3aa: CASGRVSWAEAFF

len: 16
v_gene: TRBV7-2
j_gene: TRBJ2-3
CDR3aa: CASSPRTGLHTDTQYF

len: 16
v_gene: TRBV2
j_gene: TRBJ1-2
CDR3aa: CASSGNRDRGLYGYTF

len: 18
v_gene: TRBV7-8
j_gene: TRBJ1-2
CDR3aa: CASSLGTWGGGEDYGYTF

len: 13
v_gene: TRBV18
j_gene: TRBJ1-2
CDR3aa: CASSPGHDYGYTF

len: 13
v_gene: TRBV6-1
j_gene: TRBJ1-2
CDR3aa: CASTQTDVYGYTF

len: 15
v_gene: TRBV14
j_gene: TRBJ1-5
CDR3aa: CARSGQQGVGWPQHF

len: 17
v_gene: TRBV27
j_gene: TRBJ2-1
CDR3aa: CASSPGRGLAGANEQFF

len: 13
v_gene: TRBV5-4
j_gene: TRBJ1-4
CDR3aa: CASSRTGLGKLFF

len: 13
v_gene: TRBV18
j_gene: TRBJ2-5
CDR3aa: CASSRGQGETQYF

len: 15
v_gene: TRBV11-2
j_gene: TRBJ2-3
CDR3aa: CASGTGAGAWGTQYF

len: 15
v_gene: TRBV18
j_gene: TRBJ1-3
CDR3aa: CASSPTANSGNTIYF

len: 14
v_gene: TRBV13
j_gene: TRBJ2-5
CDR3aa: CASSSSSGSGTQYF

len: 15
v_gene: TRBV28
j_gene: TRBJ2-7
CDR3aa: CASRRPGQGVYEQYF

len: 16
v_gene: TRBV4-2
j_gene: TRBJ1-1
CDR3aa: CASSQDTGTKYTEAFF

len: 16
v_gene: TRBV4-1
j_gene: TRBJ1-5
CDR3aa: CASSQGTGQGTQPQHF

len: 13
v_gene: TRBV28
j_gene: TRBJ2-1
CDR3aa: CASRPPDNNEQFF

len: 15
v_gene: TRBV5-6
j_gene: TRBJ1-2
CDR3aa: CASSLAYRAGDGYTF

len: 17
v_gene: TRBV5-1
j_gene: TRBJ1-1
CDR3aa: CASSSGQVVHLDTEAFF

len: 17
v_gene: TRBV7-9
j_gene: TRBJ2-7
CDR3aa: CASSLSGFRGDSYEQYF

len: 14
v_gene: TRBV27
j_gene: TRBJ2-7
CDR3aa: CASSQNRVFYEQYF

len: 15
v_gene: TRBV11-2
j_gene: TRBJ1-1
CDR3aa: CASSLTGQGASEAFF

len: 13
v_gene: TRBV5-5
j_gene: TRBJ1-1
CDR3aa: CASSPPRGAEAFF

len: 14
v_gene: TRBV3-1/TRBV3-2
j_gene: TRBJ2-3
CDR3aa: CASSQVTSGPLAYF

len: 14
v_gene: TRBV7-7
j_gene: TRBJ2-5
CDR3aa: CASSLVGGDETQYF

len: 17
v_gene: TRBV6-2/TRBV6-3
j_gene: TRBJ2-3
CDR3aa: CASSYLSKGLAADTQYF

len: 16
v_gene: TRBV3-1/TRBV3-2
j_gene: TRBJ2-3
CDR3aa: CASSPLRDRGTDTQYF

len: 14
v_gene: TRBV6-2/TRBV6-3
j_gene: TRBJ1-1
CDR3aa: CASSYSRSLSEAFF

len: 13
v_gene: TRBV19
j_gene: TRBJ1-3
CDR3aa: CASSSYSGNTIYF

len: 14
v_gene: TRBV7-9
j_gene: TRBJ2-7
CDR3aa: CASSATTVSYEQYF

len: 16
v_gene: TRBV5-6
j_gene: TRBJ2-3
CDR3aa: CASSLSSWAGAGTQYF

len: 15
v_gene: TRBV7-9
j_gene: TRBJ1-4
CDR3aa: CASSLGATADEKLFF

len: 17
v_gene: TRBV24-1
j_gene: TRBJ2-7
CDR3aa: CATSESPGQGASYEQYF

len: 15
v_gene: TRBV5-1
j_gene: TRBJ2-7
CDR3aa: CASSLLSGPPYEQYF

len: 16
v_gene: TRBV3-1/TRBV3-2
j_gene: TRBJ1-3
CDR3aa: CASSLGPGDSGNTIYF

len: 12
v_gene: TRBV18
j_gene: TRBJ1-2
CDR3aa: CASSEGYYGYTF

len: 12
v_gene: TRBV10-3
j_gene: TRBJ1-2
CDR3aa: CAISEARLGYTF

len: 15
v_gene: TRBV25-1
j_gene: TRBJ1-5
CDR3aa: CASSETGVVGQPQHF

len: 14
v_gene: TRBV6-5
j_gene: TRBJ1-1
CDR3aa: CASSPDREDTEAFF